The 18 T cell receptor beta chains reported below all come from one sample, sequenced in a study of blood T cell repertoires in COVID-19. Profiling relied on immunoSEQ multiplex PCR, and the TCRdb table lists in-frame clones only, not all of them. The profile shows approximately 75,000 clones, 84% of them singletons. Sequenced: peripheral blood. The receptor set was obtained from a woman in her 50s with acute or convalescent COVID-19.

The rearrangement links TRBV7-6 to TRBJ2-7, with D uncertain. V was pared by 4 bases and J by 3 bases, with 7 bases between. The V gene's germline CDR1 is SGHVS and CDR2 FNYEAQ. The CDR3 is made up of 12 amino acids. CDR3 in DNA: TGTGCCAGCAGCTATACAGACTACGAGCAGTACTTC. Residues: CASSYTDYEQYF.

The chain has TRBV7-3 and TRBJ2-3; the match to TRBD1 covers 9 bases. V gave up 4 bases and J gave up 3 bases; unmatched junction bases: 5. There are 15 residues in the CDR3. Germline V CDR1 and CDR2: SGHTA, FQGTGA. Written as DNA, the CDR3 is TGTGCCAGCAGCTCCACAGGGGGCTGGACAGATACGCAGTATTTT. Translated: CASSSTGGWTDTQYF. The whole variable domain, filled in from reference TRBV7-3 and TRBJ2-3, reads GAGVSQTPSNKVTEKGKYVELRCDPISGHTALYWYRQSLGQGPEFLIYFQGTGAADDSGLPNDRFFAVRPEGSVSTLKIQRTERGDSAVYLCASSSTGGWTDTQYFGPGTRLTVL.

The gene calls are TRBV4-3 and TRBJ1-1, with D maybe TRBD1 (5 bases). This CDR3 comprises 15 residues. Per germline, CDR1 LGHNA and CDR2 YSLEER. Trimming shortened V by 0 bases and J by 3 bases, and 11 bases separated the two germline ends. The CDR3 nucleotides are TGCGCCAGCAGCCAAGAGGAGGGGAGGGACACTGAAGCTTTCTTT. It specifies CASSQEEGRDTEAFF.

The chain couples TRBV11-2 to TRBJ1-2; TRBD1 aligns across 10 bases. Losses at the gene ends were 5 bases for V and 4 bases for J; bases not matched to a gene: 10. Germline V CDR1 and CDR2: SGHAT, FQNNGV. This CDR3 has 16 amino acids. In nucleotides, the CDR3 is TGTGCCAGCAGCGGGACAGGGGTATTTCGTAGCTATGGCTACACCTTC. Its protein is CASSGTGVFRSYGYTF.

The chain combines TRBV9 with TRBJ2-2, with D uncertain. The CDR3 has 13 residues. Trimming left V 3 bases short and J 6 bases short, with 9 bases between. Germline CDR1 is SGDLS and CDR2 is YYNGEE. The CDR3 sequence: CASSDYPPGELFF. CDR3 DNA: TGTGCCAGCAGCGACTACCCGCCCGGGGAGCTGTTTTTT.

The CDR3 is CATSRDSGGNEQFF. The CDR3 DNA sequence: TGTGCCACCAGCAGAGATAGCGGGGGGAATGAGCAGTTCTTC. The chain uses TRBV15 and TRBJ2-1; the match to TRBD2 covers 10 bases. J was trimmed by 7 bases and V by 0 bases; bases with no gene match: 0. Germline CDR1 LNHNV, CDR2 YYDKDF (reference sequence). The CDR3 sequence is 14 residues long.

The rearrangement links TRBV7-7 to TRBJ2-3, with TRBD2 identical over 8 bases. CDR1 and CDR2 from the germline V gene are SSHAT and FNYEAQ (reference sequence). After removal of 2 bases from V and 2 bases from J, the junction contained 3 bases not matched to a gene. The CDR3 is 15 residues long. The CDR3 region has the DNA TGTGCCAGCAGCTTACTTAGCGGGGTCACAGATACGCAGTATTTT. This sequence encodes CASSLLSGVTDTQYF.

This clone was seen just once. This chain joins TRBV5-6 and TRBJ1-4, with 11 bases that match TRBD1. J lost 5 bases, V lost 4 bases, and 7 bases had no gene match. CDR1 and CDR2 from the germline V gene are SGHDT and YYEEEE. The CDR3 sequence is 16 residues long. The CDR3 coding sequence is TGTGCCAGCAGCCTGGACAGGGGGCTCCAGAATGAAAAACTGTTTTTT. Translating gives CASSLDRGLQNEKLFF.

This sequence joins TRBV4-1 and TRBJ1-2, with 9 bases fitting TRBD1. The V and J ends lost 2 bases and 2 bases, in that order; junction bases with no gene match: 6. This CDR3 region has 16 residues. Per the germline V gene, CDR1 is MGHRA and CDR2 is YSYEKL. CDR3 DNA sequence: TGCGCCAGCAGCCAACTCACAGGGGGCCTGAACTATGGCTACACCTTC. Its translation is CASSQLTGGLNYGYTF.

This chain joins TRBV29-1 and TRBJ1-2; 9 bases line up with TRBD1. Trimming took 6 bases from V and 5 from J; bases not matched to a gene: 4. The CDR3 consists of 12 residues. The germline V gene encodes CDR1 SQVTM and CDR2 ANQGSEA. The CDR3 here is CSVAGTGYGYTF. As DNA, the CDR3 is TGCAGCGTCGCCGGGACAGGGTATGGCTACACCTTC.

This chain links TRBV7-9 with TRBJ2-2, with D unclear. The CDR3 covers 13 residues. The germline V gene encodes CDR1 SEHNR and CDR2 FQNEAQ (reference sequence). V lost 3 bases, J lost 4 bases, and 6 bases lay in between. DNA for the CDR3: TGTGCCAGCAGCTTCACTTCCACCGGGGAGCTGTTTTTT. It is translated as CASSFTSTGELFF.

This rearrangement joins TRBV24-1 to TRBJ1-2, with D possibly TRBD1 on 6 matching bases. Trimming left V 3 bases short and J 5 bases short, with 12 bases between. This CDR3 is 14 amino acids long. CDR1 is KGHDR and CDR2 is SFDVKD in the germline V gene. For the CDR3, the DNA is TGTGCCACCAGTGATCCCGGACAGAGGTATGGCTACACCTTC. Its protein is CATSDPGQRYGYTF.

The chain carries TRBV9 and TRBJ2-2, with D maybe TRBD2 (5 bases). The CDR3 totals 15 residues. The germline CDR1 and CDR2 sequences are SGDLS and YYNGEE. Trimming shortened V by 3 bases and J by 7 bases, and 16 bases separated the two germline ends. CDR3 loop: CASSGRLGRGGELFF. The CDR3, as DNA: TGTGCCAGCAGCGGACGACTCGGACGGGGCGGGGAGCTGTTTTTT.

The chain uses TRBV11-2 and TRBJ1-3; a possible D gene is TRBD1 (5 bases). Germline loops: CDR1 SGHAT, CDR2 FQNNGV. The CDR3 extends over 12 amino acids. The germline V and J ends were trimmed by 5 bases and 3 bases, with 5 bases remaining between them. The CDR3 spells CASSRGGNTIYF. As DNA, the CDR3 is TGTGCCAGCAGCAGGGGTGGAAACACCATATATTTT.

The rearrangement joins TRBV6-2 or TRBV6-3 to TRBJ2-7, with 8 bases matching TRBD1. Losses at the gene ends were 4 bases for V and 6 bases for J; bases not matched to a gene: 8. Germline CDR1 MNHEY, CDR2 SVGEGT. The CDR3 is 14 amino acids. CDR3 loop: CASSLQGARAEQYF. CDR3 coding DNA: TGTGCCAGCAGTTTGCAGGGGGCGCGGGCCGAGCAGTACTTC.

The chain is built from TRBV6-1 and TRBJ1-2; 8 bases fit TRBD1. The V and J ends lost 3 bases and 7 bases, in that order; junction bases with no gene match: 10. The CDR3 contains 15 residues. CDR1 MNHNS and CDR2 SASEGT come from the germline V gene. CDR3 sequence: CASSEGPRGQFGYTF. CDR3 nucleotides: TGTGCCAGCAGTGAGGGGCCCAGGGGGCAATTTGGCTACACCTTC.

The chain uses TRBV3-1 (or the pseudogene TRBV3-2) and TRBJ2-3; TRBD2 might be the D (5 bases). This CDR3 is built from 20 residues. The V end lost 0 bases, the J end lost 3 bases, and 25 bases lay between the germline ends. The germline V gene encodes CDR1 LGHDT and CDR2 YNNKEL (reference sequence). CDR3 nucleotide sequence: TGTGCCAGCAGCCAAGAGGGAGCGGCGGGCCTCTCCCCAGCTACAGATACGCAGTATTTT. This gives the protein CASSQEGAAGLSPATDTQYF.

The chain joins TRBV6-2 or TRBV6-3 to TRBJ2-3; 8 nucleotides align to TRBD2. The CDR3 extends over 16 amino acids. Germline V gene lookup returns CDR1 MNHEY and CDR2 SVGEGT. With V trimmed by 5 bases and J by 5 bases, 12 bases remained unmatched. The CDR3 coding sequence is TGTGCCAGCAGTACCGGACGGGAGGGGCCAAGAGATACGCAGTATTTT. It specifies CASSTGREGPRDTQYF.